This T cell receptor beta chain comes out of a study of cytomegalovirus exposure and HLA in healthy donors. As concerns this clone: Its cognate antigen is unknown.

Findings and limits, study-wide: Among donors in an Asian-associated ancestry cluster, a later analysis reportedly found fewer N-insertions than the roughly 700-donor mean. Earlier analysis yielded a pattern in which most TCR beta V segments were productive about 87% or about 30% of the time.

The PCR contained 60 Vbeta and 13 Jbeta primers. Clones were sequenced by immunoSEQ multiplex PCR, and TCRdb holds only the in-frame ones, with some missing. The sample carries fewer than 200,000 clones, less than 85% recorded once. Germline V gives CDR1 MGHRA, CDR2 YSYEKL. This CDR3 comprises 14 residues. V lost 0 bases and J lost 4, with 9 bases in between. This chain links TRBV4-1 with TRBJ1-2; no clear D. Sequences were obtained from PBMCs. The receptor comes from a man aged 40-49 years in good health and CMV-seronegative. The DNA for the CDR3 is TGCGCCAGCAGCCAAGATAGCTCCCGCTATGGCTACACCTTC. Its protein is CASSQDSSRYGYTF.